This T cell receptor beta chain was profiled in a study of control samples from healthy donors and cancer patients. Germline CDR1 and CDR2: MNHNY and SVGAGI (reference sequence). This CDR3 has 14 residues. Trimming took off 2 bases at V and 6 bases at J, with 10 bases between the two ends. Method: immunoSEQ multiplex PCR; TCRdb's copy keeps in-frame clones and lacks some. This table has approximately 65,000 clones, roughly 89% appearing once. This chain uses TRBV6-6 with TRBJ2-2, with a tentative D call TRBD1 (6 bases). Input material: PBMCs. This receptor was obtained from a man between 60 and 70 years old with lung cancer. The CDR3 region is CASSYTGISGELFF. The CDR3, as DNA: TGTGCCAGCAGTTACACAGGGATATCCGGGGAGCTGTTTTTT.